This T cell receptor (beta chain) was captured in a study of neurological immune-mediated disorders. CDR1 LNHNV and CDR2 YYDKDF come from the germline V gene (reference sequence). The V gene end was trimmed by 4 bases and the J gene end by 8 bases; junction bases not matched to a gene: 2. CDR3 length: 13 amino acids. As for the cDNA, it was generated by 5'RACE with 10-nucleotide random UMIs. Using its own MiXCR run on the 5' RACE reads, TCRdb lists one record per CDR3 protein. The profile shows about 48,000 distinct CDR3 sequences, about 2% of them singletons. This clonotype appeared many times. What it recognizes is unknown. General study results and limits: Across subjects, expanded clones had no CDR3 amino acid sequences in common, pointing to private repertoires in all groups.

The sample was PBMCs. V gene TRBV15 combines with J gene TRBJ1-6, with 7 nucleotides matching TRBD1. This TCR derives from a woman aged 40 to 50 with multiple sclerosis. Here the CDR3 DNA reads TGTGCCACCAGCACAGGGGGAGATTCACCCCTCCACTTT. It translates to CATSTGGDSPLHF.